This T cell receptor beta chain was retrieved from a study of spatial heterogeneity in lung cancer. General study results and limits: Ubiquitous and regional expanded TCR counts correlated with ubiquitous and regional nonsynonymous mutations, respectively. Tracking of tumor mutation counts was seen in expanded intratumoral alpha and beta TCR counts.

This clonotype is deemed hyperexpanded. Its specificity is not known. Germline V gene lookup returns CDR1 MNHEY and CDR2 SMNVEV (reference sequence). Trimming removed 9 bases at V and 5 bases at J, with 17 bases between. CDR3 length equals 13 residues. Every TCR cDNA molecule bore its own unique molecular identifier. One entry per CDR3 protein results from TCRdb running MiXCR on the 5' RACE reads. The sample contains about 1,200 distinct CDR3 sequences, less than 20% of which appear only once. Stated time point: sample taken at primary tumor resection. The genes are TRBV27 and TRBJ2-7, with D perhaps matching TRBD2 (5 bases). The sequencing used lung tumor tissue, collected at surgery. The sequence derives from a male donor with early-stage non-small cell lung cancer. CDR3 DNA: TGTGCCAGTAAGAGGGTGGGTTCCCACGAGCAGTACTTC. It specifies CASKRVGSHEQYF.